This TCR beta chain was recovered during a study of regulatory T cells in long-lasting Graves disease. Points from the study as a whole: The study examined only peripheral blood, not thyroid tissue. Persistent disease samples used TRBV28, TRBJ1-2 and TRBJ2-5 preferentially.

Time point specified: persistent/refractory GD, antithyroid drugs over 5 years with positive TRAb. Scientists built the TCR library using RNA that was extracted from PBMCs. Xi'an, China, was home to the endocrinology department that provided patients. The CDR3 covers 14 residues. Germline V lookup: CDR1 MNHGY, CDR2 SVAAGI. Details on this clonotype: Its antigen is as yet unknown. One junction end does not reproduce the germline sequence, and a read error may be involved.

CDR3 regions were amplified by Arm-PCR using iRepertoire HTBI primers to build TCR beta libraries. Each CDR3 protein gets one entry after TCRdb re-called the multiplex PCR reads with MiXCR. This sample has a few hundred thousand distinct CDR3 sequences, with approximately 22% found just once. Sequencing used peripheral blood mononuclear cells (PBMCs), obtained when the disease was refractory, from a patient treated with antithyroid drugs. The origin of this receptor is a female donor with Graves disease. This sequence joins TRBV6-9 and TRBJ2-5; TRBD1 might be the D (7 bases). The CDR3 region has the DNA TGCGCCAGCAGTGAGTCGGAGGGACAGCAACAGAAGTACTTC. Translating it yields CASSESEGQQQKYF.